This T cell receptor beta chain came from a study of Ad26.COV2.S vaccination and SARS-CoV-2 variants. Across the whole study: In the study, Ad26.COV2.S was injected intramuscularly once, or twice 56 days apart.

Treatment indicated: some 20 received Ad26.COV2.S at low or high dose, single or two shots; about 5 received placebo; per-sample allocation not given. Sample collection was performed on day 63 after the first vaccine or placebo injection. This adult donor, from Boston, was 18-55 years old. J lost 5 bases, V lost 1 base, and 11 bases had no gene match. The CDR3 is made up of 17 amino acids. Germline-derived CDR1 and CDR2 are SGHVS and FNYEAQ. Study conclusions and caveats: Quantification of TCR breadth and depth may have yielded underestimates of total T cell responses.

On this clone itself: Its antigen is as yet unknown.

Profiling relied on immunoSEQ multiplex PCR, and the TCRdb table lists in-frame clones only, not all of them. The sample lists 300,000 to 400,000 clones; roughly 84% were seen once. The sequence was obtained from a person aged 18 to 65 who received the Ad26.COV2.S COVID-19 vaccine or a placebo. The rearrangement joins TRBV7-6 to TRBJ2-5; the match to TRBD1 covers 9 bases. This specimen was peripheral blood, taken in a trial of Ad26.COV2.S vaccine versus placebo. DNA of the CDR3: TGTGCCAGCAGCTTAGTCATGGGACAGGGTGTGACGGAGACCCAGTACTTC. Protein sequence: CASSLVMGQGVTETQYF. The full variable domain, with the rest looked up from reference TRBV7-6 and TRBJ2-5, is GAGVSQSPRYKVTKRGQDVALRCDPISGHVSLYWYRQALGQGPEFLTYFNYEAQQDKSGLPNDRFSAERPEGSISTLTIQRTEQRDSAMYRCASSLVMGQGVTETQYFGPGTRLLVL.